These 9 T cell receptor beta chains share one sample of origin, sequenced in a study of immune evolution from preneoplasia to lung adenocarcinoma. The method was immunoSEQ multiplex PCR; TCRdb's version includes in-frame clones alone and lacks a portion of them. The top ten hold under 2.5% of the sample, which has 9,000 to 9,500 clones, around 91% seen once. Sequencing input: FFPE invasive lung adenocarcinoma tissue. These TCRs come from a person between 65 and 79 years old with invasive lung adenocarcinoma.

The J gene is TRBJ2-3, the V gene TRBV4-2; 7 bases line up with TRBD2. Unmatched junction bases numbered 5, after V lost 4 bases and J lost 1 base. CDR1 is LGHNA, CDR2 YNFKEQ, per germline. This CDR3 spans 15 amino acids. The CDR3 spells CASSPERGRTDTQYF. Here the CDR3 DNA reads TGTGCCAGCAGCCCAGAGCGGGGCCGCACAGATACGCAGTATTTT.

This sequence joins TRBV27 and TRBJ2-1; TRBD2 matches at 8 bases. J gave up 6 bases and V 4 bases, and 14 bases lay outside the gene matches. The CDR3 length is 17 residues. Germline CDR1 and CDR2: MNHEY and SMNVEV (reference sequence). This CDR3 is CASSSRGGRPTGNEQFF. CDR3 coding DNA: TGTGCCAGCAGTTCACGCGGCGGGAGGCCCACGGGCAATGAGCAGTTCTTC.

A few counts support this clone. As DNA, the CDR3 is TGTGCCAGCAGGCCCGTCGGGGTGGGTTTGGGGGAGCAGTACTTC. It specifies CASRPVGVGLGEQYF. This chain joins TRBV27 and TRBJ2-7; a weak D match, TRBD2 (5 bases). The V and J ends lost 6 bases and 7 bases respectively, with 22 bases between them. Germline CDR1 MNHEY, CDR2 SMNVEV (reference sequence). This CDR3 spans 15 amino acids.

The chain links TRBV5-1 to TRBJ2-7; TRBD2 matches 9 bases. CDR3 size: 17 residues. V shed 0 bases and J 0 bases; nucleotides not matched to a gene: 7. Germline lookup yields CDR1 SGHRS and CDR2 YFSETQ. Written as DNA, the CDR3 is TGCGCCAGCAGCTTGGGGGCGACTAGCGGATACTCCTACGAGCAGTACTTC. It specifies CASSLGATSGYSYEQYF.

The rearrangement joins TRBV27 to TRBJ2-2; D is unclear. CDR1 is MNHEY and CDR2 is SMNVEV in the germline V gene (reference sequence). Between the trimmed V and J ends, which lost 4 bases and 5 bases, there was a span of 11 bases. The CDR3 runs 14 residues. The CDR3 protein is CASSWDRKTGELFF. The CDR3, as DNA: TGTGCCAGCAGTTGGGATAGAAAGACCGGGGAGCTGTTTTTT.

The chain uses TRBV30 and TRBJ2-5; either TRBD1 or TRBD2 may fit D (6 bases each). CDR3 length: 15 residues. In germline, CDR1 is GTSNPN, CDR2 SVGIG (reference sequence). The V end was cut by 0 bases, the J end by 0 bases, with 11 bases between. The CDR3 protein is CAWSVRGGNQETQYF. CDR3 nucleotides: TGTGCCTGGAGTGTACGAGGGGGGAACCAAGAGACCCAGTACTTC.

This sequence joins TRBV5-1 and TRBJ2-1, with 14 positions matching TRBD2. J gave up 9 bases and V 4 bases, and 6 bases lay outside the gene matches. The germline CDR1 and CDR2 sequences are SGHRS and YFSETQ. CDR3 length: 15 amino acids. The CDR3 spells CASSPTSGGATEQFF. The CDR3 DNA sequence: TGCGCCAGCAGCCCGACTAGCGGGGGGGCCACTGAGCAGTTCTTC.

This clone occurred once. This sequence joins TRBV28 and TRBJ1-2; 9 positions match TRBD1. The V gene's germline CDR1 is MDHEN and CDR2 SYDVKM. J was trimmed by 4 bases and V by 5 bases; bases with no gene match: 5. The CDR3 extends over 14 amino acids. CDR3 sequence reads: CASSPQTGGYGYTF. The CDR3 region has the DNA TGTGCCAGCAGTCCGCAGACAGGGGGCTATGGCTACACCTTC.

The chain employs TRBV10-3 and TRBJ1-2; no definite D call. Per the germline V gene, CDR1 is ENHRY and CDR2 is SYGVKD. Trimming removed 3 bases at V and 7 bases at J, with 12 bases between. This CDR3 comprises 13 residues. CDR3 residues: CAISDLASRGYTF. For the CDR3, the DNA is TGTGCCATCAGTGACCTGGCGAGTCGTGGCTACACCTTC.